The following is a T cell receptor beta chain sequence with its context. CDR1 and CDR2 (germline): LGHNA, YNFKEQ. The V and J ends lost 11 bases and 4 bases respectively, with 12 bases between them. This CDR3 region has 11 residues. This entry comes from a study of B cell selection in AIRE deficiency. Clones were sequenced by immunoSEQ multiplex PCR, and TCRdb holds only the in-frame ones, with some missing. The data contain 22,000 or so clones, about 96% of them singletons. Conventional CD4 T cells were sorted as CD4+CD127+ cells. This sequence originates from a human donor with AIRE deficiency. Sequences were obtained from conventional CD4+ T cells sorted from PBMCs. The chain employs TRBV4-2 and TRBJ2-7, with unresolved D. The CDR3 nucleotides are TGTGCCCGAAAAGGACCTTACGAGCAGTACTTC. This encodes CARKGPYEQYF.